This TCR beta chain originates from a study of T cells in Graves' hyperthyroidism and ophthalmopathy (dated by TCRdb to about 2019). Describing the broader study: Peripheral blood samples were taken at the time of initial diagnosis, prior to any treatment. In about 6 Graves' hyperthyroidism patients, the study also compared T-cell repertoires from thyroid tissue with T-cell repertoires from blood. TCR V-J signatures able to tell the groups apart were searched for in a discovery cohort of 100 or so patients, of whom 40 to 45 had Graves' ophthalmopathy and 57 had stable Graves' hyperthyroidism. Prospective prediction of ophthalmopathy was tested in an independent validation cohort consisting of 18 hyperthyroidism patients and 17 patients who later progressed to ophthalmopathy. The roughly 100 discovery patients were randomly divided into training and test sets at a 7:3 ratio. After blood sampling, hyperthyroidism patients were treated with methimazole at a starting dose of 30 mg daily, and ophthalmopathy patients were treated with high-dose intravenous methylprednisolone. The paper reports TCR Vbeta CDR3 sequencing of about 140 peripheral blood samples: fewer than 50 ophthalmopathy, some 80 hyperthyroidism and around 17 progressor patients. What the authors observed across the whole study: A 13 V-J signature model separated ophthalmopathy from stable hyperthyroidism, with around 90% sensitivity and about 81% specificity in cross-validation and 80%/75% in testing. During validation, the model predicted progression to ophthalmopathy a median of around 7 months ahead of onset, with approximately 70% sensitivity and under 85% specificity. No statistical method was used to fix the sample size in advance, and group allocation was not hidden from the investigators. Most expanded thyroid clonotypes (frequency above 0.001) were also detected in blood, a finding suggesting that blood repertoires may reflect thyroid immune responses.

A patient counted as having stable Graves' hyperthyroidism if no progression to ophthalmopathy occurred over 18 months of follow-up. Hyperthyroidism patients were newly diagnosed, had a disease duration of under 2 months, and were aged 18 to 65 years. Exclusion was applied to patients with uncontrolled infections, other autoimmune diseases, pregnancy or lactation. Diagnoses were based on clinical symptoms, serum thyroxine and TRAb, thyroid ultrasound and orbital computed tomography. Ficoll-Paque density gradient centrifugation was used to isolate PBMCs from 10 ml of fresh peripheral blood. Trizol reagent was used to extract total RNA, and RNA quality was then checked on an Agilent 2100 Bioanalyzer. Including the terminal cysteine and phenylalanine, the CDR3 comprises 13 residues. Only CDR3 DNA is held: 39 bases, read in frame from base 1. From a lookup of the germline V gene, CDR1 and CDR2 are SGDLS and YYNGEE. Trimming takes 5 bases from V and 9 bases from J, and the germline ends sit 17 bases apart.

This clonotype was detected ten times or more. Which antigen it targets is not known. No much larger clone exists at a distance of one base, and base qualities are not known. The TCR beta CDR3 regions were amplified from the RNA transcripts. For the first round of RT-PCR on the TCR CDR3, the HTBI primer set was used together with the Qiagen OneStep RT-PCR kit. Libraries were constructed in a second round of multiplex PCR, after which size selection and purification were carried out. Paired-end sequencing of the libraries was performed with 100 bp reads on an Illumina HiSeq2000. Concerning the study's data processing: SOAPnuke was used to process the raw data, throwing out any read that contained adapters or uncalled bases, had a mean Phred below 15, or lacked an exact constant-primer or identifier match. COPE v1.2.5 was used to merge the high-quality paired reads, and each unique nucleotide sequence was defined as a clonotype. Clonotypes were aligned to IMGT TRBV, TRBD and TRBJ reference segments using MiTCR v1.1. The analysis was restricted to V-J combinations with a frequency above 0.0001, which together covered roughly 99% of the repertoires. The TCS score was defined as F50 (clonal expansion) divided by E x V (chaos), with BLOSUM62-based TCRdist calculated between CDR3 peptides within each V-J. Welch's t-statistics and random forest reduced roughly 530 V-J features to 13, which were used in a naive Bayes classifier (R e1071). TCRdb redid the processing of the public reads, applying fastp at Q25 and MiXCR, and retained in-frame beta chains. CDR3 protein duplicates are merged, each entry listing the most common genes and DNA. The V and J calls and clone size come from TCRdb's table, not from the authors' own analysis. This sample gives 300,000 to 400,000 distinct CDR3 sequences in total; 11% to 15% of them show up just once. The ten largest clones add up to just under 25% of the sample.

Sequenced material: blood. The receptor's source is a woman aged 25-40 years with Graves' hyperthyroidism. Recombination joined TRBV9 with TRBJ1-1, with no reliable assignment of the D segment. In nucleotides, the sequence is TGTGCCAGCAGTCCTTTAACCGGAACTCAAGCTTTCTTT. Translation gives CASSPLTGTQAFF.